Presented here are 8 T cell receptor beta chains from one specimen sequenced in a study of blood T cell repertoires in COVID-19. Only in-frame clones appear in the TCRdb table, and some are missing; sequencing was by immunoSEQ multiplex PCR. This sample has about 240,000 clones, with 82% found just once. Sequenced sample: peripheral blood. These receptor sequences come from a woman aged 55-75 years with active or convalescent COVID-19.

This clone was detected only once. The V call is TRBV4-3, the J call TRBJ2-1, with 15 bases that match TRBD2. CDR1 is LGHNA and CDR2 is YSLEER in the germline V gene. V lost 0 bases to trimming and J lost 10 bases; unmatched junction nucleotides: 10. The CDR3 runs to 18 residues. CDR3 sequence reads: CASSQDNLGLAGGKEQFF. CDR3 bases: TGCGCCAGCAGCCAAGACAACTTGGGACTAGCGGGGGGCAAGGAGCAGTTCTTC.

The V call is TRBV15, the J call TRBJ1-1; 9 nucleotides agree with TRBD1. The germline V gene has CDR1 LNHNV and CDR2 YYDKDF (reference sequence). The CDR3 length is 15 residues. Trimming took 5 bases from V and 4 from J; bases not matched to a gene: 8. The CDR3 region has the DNA TGTGCCACCAGCTTTAACAGGGGGCCGGGCACTGAAGCTTTCTTT. It specifies CATSFNRGPGTEAFF. The variable domain in full, completed from reference TRBV15 and TRBJ1-1, reads DAMVIQNPRYQVTQFGKPVTLSCSQTLNHNVMYWYQQKSSQAPKLLFHYYDKDFNNEADTPDNFQSRRPNTSFCFLDIRSPGLGDTAMYLCATSFNRGPGTEAFFGQGTRLTVV.

V gene TRBV7-2 combines with J gene TRBJ2-2; TRBD1 aligns across 9 bases. Germline V gives CDR1 SGHTA, CDR2 FQGNSA. V lost 4 bases, J lost 1 base, and 7 bases stayed unmatched. The CDR3 totals 17 residues. The CDR3 DNA follows: TGTGCCAGCAGCTCCCTCGGGACAGGGAGGAACACCGGGGAGCTGTTTTTT. It specifies CASSSLGTGRNTGELFF.

The chain couples TRBV4-1 to TRBJ2-3; the match to TRBD2 covers 7 bases. CDR3 length: 15 residues. Trimming removed 4 bases from V and 0 bases from J; junction bases left unmatched: 4. Germline V gene lookup returns CDR1 MGHRA and CDR2 YSYEKL. CDR3 loop: CASSPVGGSTDTQYF. CDR3 bases: TGCGCCAGCAGCCCGGTGGGGGGGAGCACAGATACGCAGTATTTT.

The gene calls are TRBV6-1 and TRBJ2-1; 7 bases are shared with TRBD2. Germline values: CDR1 MNHNS, CDR2 SASEGT. The CDR3 loop spans 16 amino acids. The ends lost 0 bases at V and 2 bases at J; junction bases unmatched: 4. The chain's CDR3 is CASSEAALAPYNEQFF. The CDR3 bases are TGTGCCAGCAGTGAAGCAGCACTAGCGCCCTACAATGAGCAGTTCTTC.

The CDR3, as DNA: TGTGCCAGCAGCCCTGGGCTGAACACTGAAGCTTTCTTT. As protein: CASSPGLNTEAFF. The chain carries TRBV9 and TRBJ1-1; D is unclear. This CDR3 comprises 13 residues. Germline CDR1 reads SGDLS; CDR2 reads YYNGEE. Between the trimmed V and J ends, which lost 4 bases and 0 bases, there was a span of 7 bases.

The rearrangement uses TRBV18 and TRBJ1-1, with 9 bases identical to TRBD1. J lost 1 base, V lost 6 bases, and 9 bases had no gene match. The V gene's germline CDR1 is KGHSH and CDR2 LQKENI. CDR3 length: 16 amino acids. The CDR3 reads CASSPIRTGANTEAFF. The DNA for the CDR3 is TGTGCCAGCTCTCCCATTAGGACAGGGGCGAACACTGAAGCTTTCTTT.

This clone is a singleton in its sample. The rearrangement joins TRBV30 to TRBJ1-2; a possible D gene is TRBD1 (6 bases). Trimming stripped 8 bases from V and 3 bases from J, with 16 bases between. The CDR3 is 13 residues long. CDR1 is GTSNPN, CDR2 SVGIG, per germline (reference sequence). DNA for the CDR3: TGTGCCCGGGGGGGCAGGGCGGACTATGGCTACACCTTC. Its translation is CARGGRADYGYTF.